The rows below give T cell receptor beta chains drawn from one sample of a study of blood T cell repertoires in COVID-19. Assay: immunoSEQ multiplex PCR; the TCRdb copy retains only in-frame clones and omits some. The sample has under 300,000 clones; around nine tenths are singletons. Sequenced input: peripheral blood. These receptors originate from a woman aged 70-85 years with active or convalescent COVID-19. Each CDR3 is given with its conserved first and last residue. Each record gives: clone size, V gene, J gene, D gene, CDR3 DNA, CDR3 protein. The D gene is left open where the match is weak. Part of the rows lack a size; the others show once, few, many or a class for expanded clones.

clone size: -; V gene: TRBV4-3; J gene: TRBJ1-6; D gene: -; CDR3 DNA: TGCGCCAGCAGCCAAGGGCAGTATAATTCACCCCTCCACTTT; CDR3 protein: CASSQGQYNSPLHF
clone size: once; V gene: TRBV6-5; J gene: TRBJ1-1; D gene: -; CDR3 DNA: TGTGCCAGCAGGCGGAACACTGAAGCTTTCTTT; CDR3 protein: CASRRNTEAFF
clone size: -; V gene: TRBV5-4; J gene: TRBJ1-6; D gene: -; CDR3 DNA: TGTGCCAGCAGCCCGAGACGGGACTATAATTCACCCCTCCACTTT; CDR3 protein: CASSPRRDYNSPLHF
clone size: -; V gene: TRBV9; J gene: TRBJ2-1; D gene: -; CDR3 DNA: TGTGCCAGCAGCGTACAGGGAGGGATAGGGGGTAATGAGCAGTTCTTC; CDR3 protein: CASSVQGGIGGNEQFF
clone size: -; V gene: TRBV5-5; J gene: TRBJ1-2; D gene: -; CDR3 DNA: TGTGCCAGCAGCTTGGGAGTTTATGGCTACACCTTC; CDR3 protein: CASSLGVYGYTF
clone size: -; V gene: TRBV2; J gene: TRBJ1-4; D gene: -; CDR3 DNA: TGTGCCAGCAGTGCCCTCCGGAGGGGCCCTAATGAAAAACTGTTTTTT; CDR3 protein: CASSALRRGPNEKLFF
clone size: once; V gene: TRBV3-1/TRBV3-2; J gene: TRBJ1-5; D gene: -; CDR3 DNA: TGTGCCAGCAGTCAAGCGCACCTGGCGGGTCAGCCCCAGCATTTT; CDR3 protein: CASSQAHLAGQPQHF
clone size: once; V gene: TRBV10-1; J gene: TRBJ2-7; D gene: -; CDR3 DNA: TGCGCCAGCAGTGAAAACATTGATTACGAGCAGTACTTC; CDR3 protein: CASSENIDYEQYF
clone size: -; V gene: TRBV15; J gene: TRBJ1-2; D gene: -; CDR3 DNA: TGTGCCACCAGCAGAGAAGCGGTCGGCTACACCTTC; CDR3 protein: CATSREAVGYTF
clone size: -; V gene: TRBV7-9; J gene: TRBJ1-1; D gene: -; CDR3 DNA: TGTGCCAGCACCCCAGATCTGAACACTGAAGCTTTCTTT; CDR3 protein: CASTPDLNTEAFF
clone size: -; V gene: TRBV7-8; J gene: TRBJ2-7; D gene: -; CDR3 DNA: TGTGCCAGCAGCTTAGGAGCAGGGCAAGGGTACGGGCAGTACTTC; CDR3 protein: CASSLGAGQGYGQYF
clone size: -; V gene: TRBV6-1; J gene: TRBJ2-7; D gene: -; CDR3 DNA: TGTGCCAGCAGTGAAAATTCGGACAGATTATACGAGCAGTACTTC; CDR3 protein: CASSENSDRLYEQYF
clone size: -; V gene: TRBV12-3/TRBV12-4; J gene: TRBJ1-3; D gene: -; CDR3 DNA: TGTGCCAGCAGTTTACAGATAAACACCATATATTTT; CDR3 protein: CASSLQINTIYF
clone size: -; V gene: TRBV5-1; J gene: TRBJ2-5; D gene: -; CDR3 DNA: TGCGCCAGCAGAGGGACTCAGGTTCAAGAGACCCAGTACTTC; CDR3 protein: CASRGTQVQETQYF
clone size: -; V gene: TRBV5-1; J gene: TRBJ1-5; D gene: -; CDR3 DNA: TGCGCCAGCAGCTTGGACGGGGAGAAAGATCAGCCCCAGCATTTT; CDR3 protein: CASSLDGEKDQPQHF
clone size: -; V gene: TRBV6-6; J gene: TRBJ1-2; D gene: -; CDR3 DNA: TGTGCCAGCAGTCGATCTAACAGGGTGGGCTATGGCTACACCTTC; CDR3 protein: CASSRSNRVGYGYTF
clone size: few; V gene: TRBV28; J gene: TRBJ1-2; D gene: -; CDR3 DNA: TGTGCCAGCAGCCCCGGAGGGGGGGGCTTTTGGTATGGCTACACCTTC; CDR3 protein: CASSPGGGGFWYGYTF
clone size: -; V gene: TRBV3-1/TRBV3-2; J gene: TRBJ1-5; D gene: TRBD1; CDR3 DNA: TGTGCCAGCAGCCAAGCCGGACAGGGGAATCAGCCCCAGCATTTT; CDR3 protein: CASSQAGQGNQPQHF